Listed here are 13 T cell receptor beta chains from one sample, sequenced in a study of post-analysis software for immune sequencing data. The study, taken as a whole, reports: A few TRBV segments were significantly more frequent in patients than in controls. TRBV5-6, TRBV5-1 and TRBV20-1 were among these segments.

Every TCR beta cDNA library bore unique molecular identifiers. From the PCR reads, TCRdb called clonotypes with MiXCR, one entry per CDR3 protein. The sample consists of roughly 570,000 distinct CDR3 sequences, approximately 34% of them appearing once. Their antigens are not known. The sequencing sample was made of blood. These receptors were collected from a girl aged 2-17 years with multiple sclerosis.

The V and J genes are TRBV27 and TRBJ2-1; 11 bases are shared with TRBD2. Germline CDR1 and CDR2: MNHEY and SMNVEV (reference sequence). Unmatched junction bases numbered 9, after V lost 5 bases and J lost 6 bases. There are 16 residues in the CDR3. CDR3 amino acids: CASSPTLAGGFNEQFF. In DNA, the CDR3 is TGTGCCAGCAGTCCGACCCTAGCGGGGGGTTTCAATGAGCAGTTCTTC.

V gene TRBV24-1 combines with J gene TRBJ1-1; maybe TRBD1 (5 bases). The germline V and J ends were trimmed by 6 bases and 5 bases, with 12 bases remaining between them. The CDR3 has 13 amino acids. In germline, CDR1 is KGHDR, CDR2 SFDVKD. The DNA for the CDR3 is TGTGCCACCAGTAATCAGGGATGGACTGAAGCTTTCTTT. Its protein is CATSNQGWTEAFF.

Points on this clonotype: Mismatch with germline at one junction end may stem from a read error. This chain uses TRBV29-1 with TRBJ2-3; no reliable D call. Germline V lookup: CDR1 SQVTM, CDR2 ANQGSEA. CDR3 length equals 10 residues. CDR3 coding DNA: TGCAGCGACTATCAAGATGCGCAGTATTTT. Its translation: CSDYQDAQYF.

This clonotype has a handful of counts. The chain recombines TRBV5-1 with TRBJ2-1; 8 positions agree with TRBD1. The CDR3 is 17 amino acids. Trimming cost V 1 base and J 4 bases; bases outside gene matches: 10. Per the germline V gene, CDR1 is SGHRS and CDR2 is YFSETQ. The CDR3 region has the DNA TGCGCCAGCAGCTTGTATCCACCGGGACAGGTATACAATGAGCAGTTCTTC. Translation gives CASSLYPPGQVYNEQFF.

The V and J genes are TRBV20-1 and TRBJ2-7; 12 bases fit TRBD2. The J call may not be correct, given that the DNA end is closer to TRBJ2-5. This CDR3 is built from 17 residues. CDR1 and CDR2 (germline): DFQATT, SNEGSKA (reference sequence). The CDR3 DNA follows: TGCAGTGCTAGAGATCGAATGTCTAGCGGGGGGGCAAAGACCCAGTACTTC. Its protein is CSARDRMSSGGAKTQYF.

The chain recombines TRBV29-1 with TRBJ2-1; D might be TRBD2 (6 bases). V gave up 4 bases and J gave up 2 bases, with 12 bases separating them. CDR3 length equals 14 residues. Germline lookup yields CDR1 SQVTM and CDR2 ANQGSEA. The DNA for the CDR3 is TGCAGCGTTGGTACGGGGGACCCCTACAATGAGCAGTTCTTC. This codes for CSVGTGDPYNEQFF.

The gene calls are TRBV10-3 and TRBJ2-3; D gene ambiguous. The CDR3 consists of 14 residues. Germline V gene data show CDR1 as ENHRY and CDR2 as SYGVKD. Deletions cut 4 bases from V and 0 bases from J, with 8 bases between. The CDR3 spells CAISATPSTDTQYF. DNA of the CDR3: TGTGCCATCAGTGCGACCCCTAGCACAGATACGCAGTATTTT.

This clonotype came up a few times. This chain connects TRBV20-1 to TRBJ2-1, with 8 bases that match TRBD2. CDR1 is DFQATT, CDR2 SNEGSKA, per germline (reference sequence). V lost 6 bases to trimming and J lost 3 bases; unmatched junction nucleotides: 7. The CDR3 is made up of 14 amino acids. CDR3 sequence: CSARELAVYNEQFF. For the CDR3, the DNA is TGCAGTGCCCGGGAACTAGCGGTCTACAATGAGCAGTTCTTC.

The chain recombines TRBV6-6 with TRBJ2-3; unclear D gene. Germline lookup yields CDR1 MNHNY and CDR2 SVGAGI (reference sequence). The CDR3 spans 16 residues. Trimming pared 6 bases from V and 2 bases from J, leaving 18 bases between. The CDR3 DNA is TGTGCCAGCAGCCCCGACGTTAAAAGGACCACAGATACGCAGTATTTT. This gives the protein CASSPDVKRTTDTQYF.

This clonotype was detected many times. This rearrangement joins TRBV13 to TRBJ2-5, with D tentatively TRBD1 or TRBD2 (5 bases each). The V end was cut by 6 bases, the J end by 1 base, with 12 bases between. CDR3 length equals 14 residues. The V gene's germline CDR1 is PRHDT and CDR2 FYEKMQ (reference sequence). DNA of the CDR3: TGTGCCAGCAGTCTTCTCGGGGCCCAAGAGACCCAGTACTTC. This sequence encodes CASSLLGAQETQYF.

This chain joins TRBV12-3 or TRBV12-4 and TRBJ1-1; 9 positions agree with TRBD1. Trimming removed 5 bases from V and 2 bases from J; junction bases left unmatched: 12. There are 17 residues in the CDR3. The CDR3 reads CASSGWDREFLNTEAFF. The CDR3 region has the DNA TGTGCCAGCAGTGGATGGGACAGGGAATTCTTAAACACTGAAGCTTTCTTT.

This clonotype was seen a handful of times. The V gene is TRBV4-1, the J gene TRBJ2-7; possibly TRBD2 for D (5 bases). The ends were cut back, 0 bases at V and 0 bases at J, with 9 bases in the middle. The CDR3 consists of 15 residues. The germline gives CDR1 MGHRA, CDR2 YSYEKL. The CDR3 bases are TGCGCCAGCAGCCAAGATTTGAGCGGCTCCTACGAGCAGTACTTC. Translating it yields CASSQDLSGSYEQYF.

The J gene is TRBJ2-4, the V gene TRBV6-1; D not certain. Germline CDR1 MNHNS, CDR2 SASEGT. Trimming stripped 2 bases from V and 1 base from J, with 9 bases between. This CDR3 has 15 residues. The CDR3 spells CASSEIMAAKNIQYF. DNA for the CDR3: TGTGCCAGCAGTGAAATAATGGCGGCCAAAAACATTCAGTACTTC.